This T cell receptor (beta chain) was captured in a study of cytomegalovirus exposure and HLA in healthy donors. Study summary: Genotyping showed around four fifths of 398 donors falling in the Caucasian-associated ancestry cluster. Overall study findings and caveats: The number of N-insertions in an Asian-associated ancestry cluster was reportedly below the approximately 700-donor mean in a later analysis.

For this clone: No antigen is known for it.

Both 60 Vbeta primers and 13 Jbeta primers went into the PCR. Method: immunoSEQ multiplex PCR; TCRdb's copy keeps in-frame clones and lacks some. The data show 90,000 to 150,000 clones, approximately 74% seen once. V lost 0 bases and J 0 bases, leaving 5 bases between the germline ends. The CDR3 contains 14 residues. Germline V CDR1 and CDR2: SGHDT, YYEEEE. The source material was PBMCs. This TCR was recovered from a woman in her fifties or sixties in good health and CMV-seropositive. The J gene is TRBJ2-3, the V gene TRBV5-6, with unresolved D. The CDR3 DNA is TGTGCCAGCAGCTTGGTGTCTAGCACAGATACGCAGTATTTT. Protein: CASSLVSSTDTQYF.